The entry that follows covers one T cell receptor (beta chain) sequence. The antigen is not known. Use of 60 Vbeta and 13 Jbeta primers characterized the PCR. Method: immunoSEQ multiplex PCR; TCRdb's copy keeps in-frame clones and lacks some. The repertoire holds approximately 160,000 clones, less than 80% seen once, with roughly 0.76% in the top ten. These data originate in a study of cytomegalovirus exposure and HLA in healthy donors. Study-level points and caveats: Several of the most significant clusters were apparently associated with common viral pathogens in a later analysis. The study flagged approximately 180 TCR beta chains as cytomegalovirus-associated.

The V end lost 6 bases, the J end lost 1 base, and 7 bases lay between the germline ends. The CDR3 sequence is 12 residues long. Per germline, CDR1 SGHRS and CDR2 YFSETQ. The chain is built from TRBV5-1 and TRBJ2-5, with D unclear. The TCR originated in a female donor in good health and CMV-seronegative. Sequencing was done on a sample of PBMCs. The CDR3 reads CASTASQETQYF. The CDR3 region has the DNA TGCGCCAGCACCGCGTCCCAAGAGACCCAGTACTTC.